These 22 T cell receptor beta chains were all obtained from the same sample, sequenced in a study of human T cells and chemical hapten exposure. Noted time point: patch test 1, 2 weeks after DPC sensitization. Noted treatment: therapeutic diphenylcyclopropenone sensitization with weekly scalp DPC. It was from unfractionated whole blood that total RNA was extracted. TCRdb ran MiXCR on the RACE reads and lists one entry per CDR3 protein. Found here are approximately 52,000 distinct CDR3 sequences, 11% of them singletons; the top ten hold under 2%. Source: whole blood, taken in connection with sensitization to the hapten diphenylcyclopropenone (DPC). The receptors come from a woman in her thirties or forties with alopecia areata. Some clones in this sample may be carry-over from other donors' samples.

This clonotype showed up many times. The chain employs TRBV5-1 and TRBJ2-6; 7 bases line up with TRBD2. V lost 4 bases and J lost 0; bases outside the gene matches: 7. Germline V CDR1 and CDR2: SGHRS, YFSETQ. This CDR3 is built from 17 residues. The CDR3 nucleotides are TGCGCCAGCAGCCCGCTAGCGGATCACTCTGGGGCCAACGTCCTGACTTTC. Translated: CASSPLADHSGANVLTF.

Here the CDR3 reads CASSVGATSGAYEQYF. CDR3 bases: TGTGCCAGCAGCGTAGGCGCGACTAGCGGAGCCTACGAGCAGTACTTC. The chain is built from TRBV9 and TRBJ2-7, with 9 bases aligning to TRBD2. Germline lookup yields CDR1 SGDLS and CDR2 YYNGEE. V lost 0 bases and J lost 2; bases outside the gene matches: 6. CDR3 size: 16 residues.

Note on this clonotype: This sequence may be a read error, since a much larger clone differs from it by one base. This sequence joins TRBV12-3 or TRBV12-4 and TRBJ1-6; unclear D gene. This CDR3 has 13 residues. CDR3 in DNA: TGTGCCAGCAGTTTTGGGCGTAATACACCCCTCCACTTT. As protein: CASSFGRNTPLHF.

In this sample, this clonotype turned up many times. The chain uses TRBV9 and TRBJ2-2; no clear D. CDR3 length: 16 residues. Germline V gene data show CDR1 as SGDLS and CDR2 as YYNGEE. Trimming left V 4 bases short and J 3 bases short, with 16 bases between. For the CDR3, the DNA is TGTGCCAGCAGCCCCCTGGTAATTGCGGACACCGGGGAGCTGTTTTTT. It is translated as CASSPLVIADTGELFF.

The chain combines TRBV7-6 with TRBJ2-7; 10 nucleotides line up with TRBD1. This CDR3 contains 14 residues. J was trimmed by 4 bases and V by 5 bases; bases with no gene match: 5. In germline, CDR1 is SGHVS, CDR2 FNYEAQ. The CDR3 DNA reads as TGTGCCAGCAGCCCCCAGGGACAGGGGTACGAGCAGTACTTC. Translating gives CASSPQGQGYEQYF. The full variable domain, completed using reference TRBV7-6 and TRBJ2-7, is GAGVSQSPRYKVTKRGQDVALRCDPISGHVSLYWYRQALGQGPEFLTYFNYEAQQDKSGLPNDRFSAERPEGSISTLTIQRTEQRDSAMYRCASSPQGQGYEQYFGPGTRLTVT.

The chain links TRBV6-2 or TRBV6-3 to TRBJ2-4, with D perhaps matching TRBD1 (6 bases). Germline V lookup: CDR1 MNHEY, CDR2 SVGEGT. This CDR3 has 14 residues. V was shortened by 8 bases and J by 2 bases, with 13 bases between the two germline ends. CDR3 bases: TGTGCCAGCGCGTCAACAGGGTCCAAAAACATTCAGTACTTC. Amino acids: CASASTGSKNIQYF.

This clonotype has ten or more counts. The J gene is TRBJ2-1, the V gene TRBV27, with 10 bases aligning to TRBD1. Germline values: CDR1 MNHEY, CDR2 SMNVEV (reference sequence). CDR3 length: 15 amino acids. V dropped 2 bases and J dropped 9; count of bases not matched to a gene: 7. This chain's CDR3 is CASSLTDRGTGEQFF. In DNA, the CDR3 is TGTGCCAGCAGTTTAACGGACAGGGGGACGGGTGAGCAGTTCTTC.

This clonotype occurred a few times. The chain links TRBV28 to TRBJ2-3; 11 bases fit TRBD2. After removal of 7 bases from V and 5 bases from J, the junction contained 14 bases not matched to a gene. Germline CDR1 is MDHEN and CDR2 is SYDVKM. This CDR3 spans 17 amino acids. The CDR3 DNA sequence: TGTGCCAGCAAAAACCCCCTCACTAGCGGGAGTAGAGATACGCAGTATTTT. Encoded protein: CASKNPLTSGSRDTQYF.

The chain recombines TRBV13 with TRBJ1-1, with D hard to call. CDR3 size: 16 residues. Trimming pared 5 bases from V and 1 base from J, leaving 17 bases between. Germline CDR1 is PRHDT and CDR2 is FYEKMQ (reference sequence). In DNA form, the CDR3 reads TGTGCCAGCAGCCCCGAGAGAGTGACCCAGAACACTGAAGCTTTCTTT. This sequence encodes CASSPERVTQNTEAFF.

The sample holds many counts of this clonotype. V gene TRBV5-1 combines with J gene TRBJ2-1, with D unresolved. Germline V CDR1 and CDR2: SGHRS, YFSETQ. Between the trimmed V and J ends, which lost 4 bases and 0 bases, there was a span of 11 bases. The CDR3 runs 15 residues. CDR3 sequence (DNA): TGCGCCAGCAGCCCCTCTCCTAGCTCCTACAATGAGCAGTTCTTC. It encodes CASSPSPSSYNEQFF.

This clonotype has a count of ten or more. This rearrangement joins TRBV10-3 to TRBJ2-3; no clear D. The CDR3 consists of 12 residues. V lost 3 bases and J lost 6, with 7 bases in between. From germline, CDR1 is ENHRY and CDR2 SYGVKD. The CDR3 is CAISEIRDTQYF. In DNA, the CDR3 is TGTGCCATCAGTGAAATTAGGGATACGCAGTATTTT.

This clonotype occurred a few times. The chain combines TRBV7-6 with TRBJ2-5, with TRBD1 matching over 9 bases. The junction had 8 bases not matched to a gene; V was cut back by 5 bases and J by 7 bases. The CDR3 has 14 residues. CDR1 and CDR2 from the germline V gene are SGHVS and FNYEAQ. For the CDR3, the DNA is TGTGCCAGCAGCCCTTGGACAGGGGAGGCGACCCAGTACTTC. Encoded protein: CASSPWTGEATQYF.

This chain uses TRBV28 with TRBJ1-1; TRBD1 is a possible D gene (5 bases). Trimming stripped 3 bases from V and 5 bases from J, with 10 bases between. Germline V gene data show CDR1 as MDHEN and CDR2 as SYDVKM. The CDR3 is 13 residues long. In nucleotides, the CDR3 is TGTGCCAGCAGTTTTTCGGGGGAAACTGAAGCTTTCTTT. It yields the protein CASSFSGETEAFF.

This clonotype was observed many times. The gene calls are TRBV11-2 and TRBJ2-3; 9 positions match TRBD2. Losses at the gene ends were 0 bases for V and 14 bases for J; bases not matched to a gene: 6. CDR1 SGHAT and CDR2 FQNNGV come from the germline V gene. This CDR3 contains 13 residues. This CDR3 is CASSLEGGTSLYF. DNA of the CDR3: TGTGCCAGCAGCTTAGAAGGGGGGACTAGCCTGTATTTT.

Only a few counts were recorded for this clonotype. The CDR3 sequence is CASSLGRGRTDTQYF. The CDR3 bases are TGTGCCAGCAGCTTGGGCAGGGGAAGAACAGATACGCAGTATTTT. This chain links TRBV5-6 with TRBJ2-3; possible D gene TRBD1, 6 bases. Trimming cost V 0 bases and J 3 bases, with 11 bases left between them. Germline V gives CDR1 SGHDT, CDR2 YYEEEE. The CDR3 sequence is 15 residues long.

This clonotype was detected many times. V is TRBV20-1 and J is TRBJ2-7; 12 positions match TRBD2. The CDR3 has 15 residues. Germline CDR1 is DFQATT and CDR2 is SNEGSKA (reference sequence). V shed 0 bases, J shed 6 bases, and the junction held 6 bases outside the gene matches. In nucleotides, the CDR3 is TGCAGTGCTAGAGACCTCCTAGCGGGAGGGTCCGAGCAGTACTTC. It codes for CSARDLLAGGSEQYF.

This clonotype was recorded a few times. This rearrangement joins TRBV3-1 to TRBJ2-2; no definite D call. The length of the CDR3 is 13 residues. Germline values: CDR1 LGHDT, CDR2 YNNKEL (reference sequence). V was pared by 4 bases and J by 0 bases, with 3 bases between. This CDR3 reads CASSRSNTGELFF. CDR3 bases: TGTGCCAGCAGCCGGTCGAACACCGGGGAGCTGTTTTTT. The whole variable domain, remainder taken from reference TRBV3-1 and TRBJ2-2, is DTAVSQTPKYLVTQMGNDKSIKCEQNLGHDTMYWYKQDSKKFLKIMFSYNNKELIINETVPNRFSPKSPDKAHLNLHINSLELGDSAVYFCASSRSNTGELFFGEGSRLTVL.

The sample holds many counts of this clonotype. The rearrangement links TRBV19 to TRBJ1-2; 7 bases fit TRBD1. This CDR3 spans 13 amino acids. Germline-derived CDR1 and CDR2 are LNHDA and SQIVND (reference sequence). Trimming at V came to 6 bases and at J to 5 bases, leaving 6 bases not matched to a gene. CDR3 sequence: CASRSTGAYGYTF. CDR3 DNA sequence: TGTGCCAGTAGGTCCACAGGGGCGTATGGCTACACCTTC.

This clonotype was counted many times. The gene calls are TRBV18 and TRBJ2-7, with D perhaps TRBD2 (6 bases). Trimming cost V 5 bases and J 3 bases, with 20 bases left between them. The CDR3 consists of 16 residues. Looked up from germline, CDR1 is KGHSH and CDR2 is LQKENI. The CDR3 reads CASSSGPPGGNYEQYF. Here the CDR3 DNA reads TGTGCCAGCTCATCGGGGCCCCCTGGGGGGAACTACGAGCAGTACTTC.

The chain couples TRBV9 to TRBJ1-1; TRBD1 agrees at 11 bases. Per the germline V gene, CDR1 is SGDLS and CDR2 is YYNGEE. J was trimmed by 5 bases and V by 3 bases; bases with no gene match: 9. CDR3 length: 16 amino acids. As DNA, the CDR3 is TGTGCCAGCAGCGAGTGGACAGGGGGCGCGCGGACTGAAGCTTTCTTT. Translated: CASSEWTGGARTEAFF.

This clonotype was recorded a few times. J is TRBJ2-7 and V is TRBV11-2, with D hard to call. Germline CDR1 reads SGHAT; CDR2 reads FQNNGV. The CDR3 runs 11 residues. Trimming removed 7 bases at V and 2 bases at J, with 6 bases between. CDR3 sequence reads: CASTLAYEQYF. DNA for the CDR3: TGTGCCAGCACCCTCGCCTACGAGCAGTACTTC.

This clonotype came up many times. The chain recombines TRBV29-1 with TRBJ1-1; 7 bases align to TRBD1. With 7 bases clipped from V and 2 bases from J, the junction kept 4 bases outside the gene matches. CDR1 is SQVTM, CDR2 ANQGSEA, per germline. The CDR3 is 12 residues long. The CDR3: CSGQGANTEAFF. In DNA form, the CDR3 reads TGCAGCGGACAGGGTGCCAACACTGAAGCTTTCTTT.